Shown below are 27 T cell receptor beta chains from a single sample sequenced in a study of sequential checkpoint blockade in melanoma. Assay: immunoSEQ multiplex PCR; the TCRdb copy retains only in-frame clones and omits some. The table has some 40,000 clones, more than 70% seen once. Stated treatment: randomized to nivolumab then ipilimumab (arm A) or the reverse (arm B). The input for sequencing was CD8+ T cells sorted from blood (inferred from file names), taken from a patient given nivolumab and ipilimumab in sequence. The origin of the receptors is a human donor with melanoma.

The chain combines TRBV13 with TRBJ1-2; tentative D call: TRBD1 (6 bases). Between the trimmed V and J ends, which lost 0 bases and 1 base, there was a span of 9 bases. Germline V gene data show CDR1 as PRHDT and CDR2 as FYEKMQ (reference sequence). The CDR3 has 15 amino acids. CDR3 DNA: TGTGCCAGCAGCTTAGGCCGAGGGGGTAACTATGGCTACACCTTC. Residues: CASSLGRGGNYGYTF.

The V call is TRBV19, the J call TRBJ2-7; 10 bases are shared with TRBD1. Germline CDR1 reads LNHDA; CDR2 reads SQIVND (reference sequence). The CDR3 loop spans 15 amino acids. Losses at the gene ends were 9 bases for V and 7 bases for J; bases not matched to a gene: 15. The CDR3 nucleotides are TGTGCCAGCGCCCCCTCCTTAGGGACAGGGGTTGAGCAGTACTTC. It is translated as CASAPSLGTGVEQYF.

The gene calls are TRBV6-1 and TRBJ2-5; 7 bases agree with TRBD2. The closer fit of TRBJ2-7 to the DNA end suggests the J call may be wrong. This CDR3 spans 16 amino acids. Germline V gene data show CDR1 as MNHNS and CDR2 as SASEGT. This CDR3 is CASSEEAGVSSYEQYF. As DNA, the CDR3 is TGTGCCAGCAGTGAAGAGGCGGGAGTAAGCTCCTACGAGCAGTACTTC.

This chain links TRBV2 with TRBJ2-5, with a possible D match to TRBD2 (5 bases). The V gene lost 2 bases and the J gene lost 5 bases, with 9 bases spanning the gap. CDR1 is SNHLY, CDR2 FYNNEI, per germline. This CDR3 contains 13 residues. CDR3 sequence reads: CASSEWLAETQYF. The CDR3, as DNA: TGTGCCAGCAGTGAATGGCTAGCTGAGACCCAGTACTTC.

This chain links TRBV27 with TRBJ2-2; 11 bases fit TRBD1. The CDR3 has 17 amino acids. J gave up 2 bases and V 2 bases, and 4 bases lay outside the gene matches. The germline V gene encodes CDR1 MNHEY and CDR2 SMNVEV (reference sequence). The DNA of the CDR3 is TGTGCCAGCAGTTTAAGAGGGACAGGGGGTAACACCGGGGAGCTGTTTTTT. Translation: CASSLRGTGGNTGELFF.

The chain has TRBV4-1 and TRBJ2-7, with 7 positions matching TRBD2. In germline, CDR1 is MGHRA, CDR2 YSYEKL. The trim removed 3 bases at V and 6 bases at J, leaving 5 bases unmatched. The length of the CDR3 is 13 residues. The CDR3 DNA is TGCGCCAGCAGCCACCCGGGACTACTCGAGCAGTACGTC. Translating it yields CASSHPGLLEQYV.

The CDR3 DNA follows: TGTGCCAGCAGTCGAGGACAGCGAGACTATGGCTACACCTTC. Amino acids: CASSRGQRDYGYTF. The chain recombines TRBV6-5 with TRBJ1-2; perhaps TRBD1 as D (6 bases). Germline V gives CDR1 MNHEY, CDR2 SVGAGI. V lost 5 bases and J lost 3, with 13 bases in between. This CDR3 has 14 amino acids.

The chain has TRBV27 and TRBJ1-5, with 8 bases matching TRBD1. CDR3 length: 16 residues. Trimming cost V 2 bases and J 3 bases; bases outside gene matches: 6. Germline assignment: CDR1 MNHEY and CDR2 SMNVEV (reference sequence). CDR3 coding DNA: TGTGCCAGCAGTTTAACGACAGGGGCTATCAATCAGCCCCAGCATTTT. It codes for CASSLTTGAINQPQHF.

The CDR3 loop reads CATSRDVGPPHNSPLHF. In DNA, the CDR3 is TGTGCCACCAGCAGAGATGTGGGGCCACCACATAATTCACCCCTCCACTTT. The V gene is TRBV15, the J gene TRBJ1-6; D might be TRBD1 (5 bases). V lost 0 bases, J lost 5 bases, and 14 bases lay in between. Germline CDR1 LNHNV, CDR2 YYDKDF (reference sequence). This CDR3 region has 17 residues.

The chain links TRBV9 to TRBJ1-5, with 7 bases matching TRBD1. Germline loops: CDR1 SGDLS, CDR2 YYNGEE. Trimming took 4 bases from V and 0 from J; bases not matched to a gene: 1. The CDR3 length is 14 residues. As DNA, the CDR3 is TGTGCCAGCAGCCGACAGGGTAGCAATCAGCCCCAGCATTTT. Translated: CASSRQGSNQPQHF.

This chain joins TRBV5-6 and TRBJ2-5; TRBD1 is a possible D gene (5 bases). The tail of the sequence fits TRBJ2-7 better, so the J call may be wrong. The CDR3 has 14 residues. Germline CDR1 and CDR2: SGHDT and YYEEEE. CDR3 DNA: TGTGCCAGCAGCACTGACAGTTACGTCCACGAGCAGTACTTC. It yields the protein CASSTDSYVHEQYF.

A single count supports this clone. The V and J genes are TRBV9 and TRBJ1-6; TRBD1 might be the D (5 bases). Deletions cut 0 bases from V and 6 bases from J, with 10 bases between. Germline V gene lookup returns CDR1 SGDLS and CDR2 YYNGEE. This CDR3 contains 15 residues. CDR3 in amino acids: CASSVVDSPNSPLHF. CDR3 coding DNA: TGTGCCAGCAGCGTAGTTGACAGTCCTAATTCACCCCTCCACTTT.

The V and J genes are TRBV4-1 and TRBJ1-1; D call uncertain. Trimming stripped 1 base from V and 4 bases from J, with 13 bases between. There are 15 residues in the CDR3. Germline V gives CDR1 MGHRA, CDR2 YSYEKL. The CDR3 is CASSQVAGSVTEAFF. DNA for the CDR3: TGCGCCAGCAGCCAAGTTGCGGGGTCCGTCACTGAAGCTTTCTTT.

The chain combines TRBV9 with TRBJ2-6; D unclear. CDR3 size: 15 residues. V was trimmed by 2 bases and J by 0 bases, leaving 6 bases between them. Per the germline V gene, CDR1 is SGDLS and CDR2 is YYNGEE. The CDR3 protein is CASSVHSSGANVLTF. CDR3 in DNA: TGTGCCAGCAGCGTCCACAGCTCTGGGGCCAACGTCCTGACTTTC. Together with reference TRBV9 and TRBJ2-6, the CDR3 gives the full variable domain: DSGVTQTPKHLITATGQRVTLRCSPRSGDLSVYWYQQSLDQGLQFLIQYYNGEERAKGNILERFSAQQFPDLHSELNLSSLELGDSALYFCASSVHSSGANVLTFGAGSRLTVL.

J is TRBJ2-7 and V is TRBV5-8, with 9 bases identical to TRBD1. Germline values: CDR1 SGHTS, CDR2 YDEGEE. The CDR3 covers 15 residues. J lost 7 bases, V lost 4 bases, and 12 bases had no gene match. The CDR3 DNA reads TGTGCCAGCAGCCCGACAGGGGGGACTCCGTTGGAGCAGTACTTC. Translated, it gives CASSPTGGTPLEQYF.

V and J are TRBV6-6 and TRBJ2-1, with D possibly matching TRBD1 (6 bases). The CDR3 covers 16 residues. Germline CDR1 and CDR2: MNHNY and SVGAGI (reference sequence). The V end was cut by 6 bases, the J end by 2 bases, with 17 bases between. CDR3 bases: TGTGCCAGCAGGCTAGCCGGGACAAAGACCTACAATGAGCAGTTCTTC. As protein: CASRLAGTKTYNEQFF.

The rearrangement links TRBV4-3 to TRBJ2-2; 9 bases match TRBD2. V gave up 3 bases and J gave up 0 bases; unmatched junction bases: 5. Germline V gene lookup returns CDR1 LGHNA and CDR2 YSLEER. The CDR3 has 17 amino acids. The CDR3 nucleotides are TGCGCCAGCAGCCAGGTAGCGGGAGCCCCGAACACCGGGGAGCTGTTTTTT. Translating it yields CASSQVAGAPNTGELFF.

The V and J genes are TRBV5-4 and TRBJ2-1; possibly TRBD2 for D (6 bases). The V gene's germline CDR1 is SGHNT and CDR2 YYREEE (reference sequence). The V gene lost 4 bases and the J gene lost 4 bases, with 12 bases spanning the gap. CDR3 size: 14 residues. DNA for the CDR3: TGTGCCAGCAGCCCAGTCGGAGGGTACAATGAGCAGTTCTTC. The encoded protein is CASSPVGGYNEQFF.

V usage is TRBV6-4 and J usage is TRBJ2-3; TRBD2 might be the D (6 bases). CDR1 MRHNA and CDR2 SNTAGT come from the germline V gene. The CDR3 is 12 residues long. Trimming cost V 8 bases and J 10 bases, with 16 bases left between them. For the CDR3, the DNA is TGTGCCAGCTCCCCTACCGGGAGCGCGCAGTATTTT. Its translation is CASSPTGSAQYF.

The V gene is TRBV9, the J gene TRBJ2-1, with 12 bases aligning to TRBD2. CDR3 length equals 22 residues. The germline V gene encodes CDR1 SGDLS and CDR2 YYNGEE. The V gene end was trimmed by 4 bases and the J gene end by 7 bases; junction bases not matched to a gene: 27. The CDR3 here is CASSNGIYQTSGRPPRSNEQFF. The CDR3 nucleotides are TGTGCCAGCAGCAACGGAATTTATCAGACTAGCGGGAGACCACCTCGTTCGAATGAGCAGTTCTTC.

The chain uses TRBV7-6 and TRBJ2-7; tentatively, D is TRBD1 (6 bases). This CDR3 is 13 amino acids long. Per germline, CDR1 SGHVS and CDR2 FNYEAQ. Trimming cost V 8 bases and J 0 bases, with 11 bases left between them. For the CDR3, the DNA is TGTGCCAGCCGCCAGGACAGCTCCTACGAGCAGTACTTC. It encodes CASRQDSSYEQYF.

The chain combines TRBV4-1 with TRBJ1-1; 9 bases align to TRBD1. Per the germline V gene, CDR1 is MGHRA and CDR2 is YSYEKL. V shed 6 bases, J shed 1 base, and the junction held 9 bases outside the gene matches. This CDR3 comprises 16 residues. The DNA of the CDR3 is TGCGCCAGCAGGGACGGGACAGGGAGGTCGAACACTGAAGCTTTCTTT. Translating it yields CASRDGTGRSNTEAFF.

In this sample, this clone turned up once. The chain carries TRBV10-3 and TRBJ2-7, with D unclear. CDR1 ENHRY and CDR2 SYGVKD come from the germline V gene. V was clipped by 3 bases and J by 2 bases, with 14 bases between them. The CDR3 totals 15 residues. CDR3 sequence reads: CAISDPSLTTYEQYF. CDR3 DNA sequence: TGTGCCATCAGTGACCCTTCGCTAACTACCTACGAGCAGTACTTC.

In this sample, this clone turned up a few times. The chain links TRBV19 to TRBJ2-7; 7 bases align to TRBD1. The CDR3 totals 14 residues. Germline values: CDR1 LNHDA, CDR2 SQIVND (reference sequence). V lost 6 bases and J lost 3; bases outside the gene matches: 8. In DNA form, the CDR3 reads TGTGCCAGTAGCCTCCCGGACAGGCTCTACGAGCAGTACTTC. Protein sequence: CASSLPDRLYEQYF.

The chain combines TRBV11-3 with TRBJ2-1, with D possibly matching TRBD2 (5 bases). Germline CDR1 and CDR2: SGHNT and YENEEA. The CDR3 is 12 residues long. V was shortened by 9 bases and J by 5 bases, with 11 bases between the two germline ends. The CDR3 spells CASEGTHNEQFF. In nucleotides, the CDR3 is TGTGCCAGTGAGGGAACTCACAATGAGCAGTTCTTC. The entire variable domain, with the rest obtained from reference TRBV11-3 and TRBJ2-1, is as follows: EAGVVQSPRYKIIEKKQPVAFWCNPISGHNTLYWYLQNLGQGPELLIRYENEEAVDDSQLPKDRFSAERLKGVDSTLKIQPAELGDSAVYLCASEGTHNEQFFGPGTRLTVL.

The chain links TRBV11-3 to TRBJ1-1; D gene unclear. V was trimmed by 0 bases and J by 3 bases, leaving 14 bases between them. The CDR3 has 16 amino acids. The germline CDR1 and CDR2 sequences are SGHNT and YENEEA. This CDR3 reads CASSLDQWEEDTEAFF. DNA of the CDR3: TGTGCCAGCAGCTTAGATCAATGGGAGGAGGACACTGAAGCTTTCTTT.

J is TRBJ1-5 and V is TRBV19; perhaps TRBD1 as D (5 bases). The CDR3 length is 14 residues. Germline values: CDR1 LNHDA, CDR2 SQIVND (reference sequence). The ends were cut back, 3 bases at V and 9 bases at J, with 15 bases in the middle. The CDR3 DNA reads TGTGCCAGTAGTATCGGGCAGGGCATTCGGCCCCAGCATTTT. Translating gives CASSIGQGIRPQHF.